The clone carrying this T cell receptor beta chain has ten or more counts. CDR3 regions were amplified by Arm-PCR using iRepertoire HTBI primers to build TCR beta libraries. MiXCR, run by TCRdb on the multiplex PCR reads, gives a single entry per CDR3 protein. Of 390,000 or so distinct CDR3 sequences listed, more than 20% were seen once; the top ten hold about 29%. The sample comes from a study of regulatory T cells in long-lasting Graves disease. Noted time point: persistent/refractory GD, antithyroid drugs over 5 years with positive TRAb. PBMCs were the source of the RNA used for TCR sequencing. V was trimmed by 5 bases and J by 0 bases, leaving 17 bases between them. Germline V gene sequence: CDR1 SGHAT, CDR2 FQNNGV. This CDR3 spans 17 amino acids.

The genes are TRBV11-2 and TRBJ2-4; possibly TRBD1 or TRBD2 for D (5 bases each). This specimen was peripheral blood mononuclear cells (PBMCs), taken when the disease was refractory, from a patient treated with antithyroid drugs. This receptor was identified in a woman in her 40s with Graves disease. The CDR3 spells CASSLGPGRVAKNIQYF. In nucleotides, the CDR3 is TGTGCCAGCAGCCTGGGACCGGGTAGGGTAGCCAAAAACATTCAGTACTTC. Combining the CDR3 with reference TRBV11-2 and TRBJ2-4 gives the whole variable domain EAGVAQSPRYKIIEKRQSVAFWCNPISGHATLYWYQQILGQGPKLLIQFQNNGVVDDSQLPKDRFSAERLKGVDSTLKIQPAKLEDSAVYLCASSLGPGRVAKNIQYFGAGTRLSVL.